These 2 T cell receptor beta chains share one sample of origin, sequenced in a study of response to subunit inactivated influenza vaccine. Using its own MiXCR run on the RT-PCR reads, TCRdb lists one record per CDR3 protein. The repertoire holds a few hundred thousand distinct CDR3 sequences, with roughly 20% as singletons. Sequencing used PBMCs from blood, obtained 21 months after vaccination. The receptors originated from a man between 45 and 75 years old who received an inactivated influenza vaccine.

This clonotype was detected a few times. The chain uses TRBV4-3 and TRBJ1-2; the D is unclear. The CDR3 is 14 residues long. Looked up from germline, CDR1 is LGHNA and CDR2 is YSLEER. Trimming stripped 1 base from V and 1 base from J, with 7 bases between. The CDR3 DNA is TGCGCCAGCAGCCAAGTTGGGTATAACTATGGCTACACCTTC. Its translation is CASSQVGYNYGYTF.

This clonotype was counted only a few times. The V gene is TRBV6-2 or TRBV6-3, the J gene TRBJ1-6, with D perhaps matching TRBD1 (5 bases). The length of the CDR3 is 15 residues. Germline assignment: CDR1 MNHEY and CDR2 SVGEGT. Trimming left V 3 bases short and J 7 bases short, with 13 bases between. DNA for the CDR3: TGTGCCAGCAGTTATGCCGGGACGGCCAATTCACCCCTCCACTTT. Translated: CASSYAGTANSPLHF.